This TCR beta chain was identified in a study of cytomegalovirus exposure and HLA in healthy donors. Study-wide points: Cytomegalovirus status was reportedly diagnosed by the classifier with high sensitivity and specificity. First-cohort TCR clusters were later found to tend to co-occur in the 90 to 150 validation repertoires. The authors listed some 150 TCR beta chains as cytomegalovirus-associated.

The repertoire was sequenced with immunoSEQ multiplex PCR; TCRdb's copy has only in-frame clones and lacks some. The table has 150,000 to 200,000 clones, 84% seen once. V gave up 5 bases and J gave up 2 bases; unmatched junction bases: 7. This CDR3 has 16 residues. Germline loops: CDR1 LNHDA, CDR2 SQIVND (reference sequence). Concerning this clone: What it binds is not known.

This receptor was taken from a man aged 18 to 30 in good health and CMV-seropositive. The specimen was PBMCs. V gene TRBV19 combines with J gene TRBJ1-5, with 9 bases fitting TRBD1. This chain's CDR3 is CASSLTGGSGNQPQHF. CDR3 DNA sequence: TGTGCCAGTAGTTTAACAGGGGGCTCGGGCAATCAGCCCCAGCATTTT.